This T cell receptor beta chain was documented in a study of human T cells and chemical hapten exposure. Study summary: 2% DPC applied to an approximately 2 cm by approximately 2 cm arm area sensitized donors. Patients were given diphenylcyclopropenone on the scalp weekly across the approximately 24-week study. Study-wide findings and caveats: With alopecia, donors may have immune responses unlike healthy people's.

This clonotype was detected many times. The antigen is unknown. Time point noted: pre-sensitization, week 0. Indicated treatment: therapeutic diphenylcyclopropenone sensitization with weekly scalp DPC. Each CDR3 protein is one row after TCRdb ran MiXCR on the RACE reads. The data contain about 380,000 distinct CDR3 sequences, roughly 5% of them singletons. This TCR was recovered from a woman aged 45-65 years with alopecia areata. Some clones in this sample may be carry-over from other donors' samples. This material consisted of whole blood, taken in connection with sensitization to the hapten diphenylcyclopropenone (DPC).

DNA for the CDR3: TGTGCCAGCTCACCGCCAATGACAGAACGAAGGCCCGGGGAGCTGTTTTTT. Amino acid sequence: CASSPPMTERRPGELFF. The rearrangement joins TRBV18 to TRBJ2-2; D may be TRBD1 (5 bases). The CDR3 covers 17 residues. Deletions cut 3 bases from V and 6 bases from J, with 20 bases between. The germline V gene has CDR1 KGHSH and CDR2 LQKENI.